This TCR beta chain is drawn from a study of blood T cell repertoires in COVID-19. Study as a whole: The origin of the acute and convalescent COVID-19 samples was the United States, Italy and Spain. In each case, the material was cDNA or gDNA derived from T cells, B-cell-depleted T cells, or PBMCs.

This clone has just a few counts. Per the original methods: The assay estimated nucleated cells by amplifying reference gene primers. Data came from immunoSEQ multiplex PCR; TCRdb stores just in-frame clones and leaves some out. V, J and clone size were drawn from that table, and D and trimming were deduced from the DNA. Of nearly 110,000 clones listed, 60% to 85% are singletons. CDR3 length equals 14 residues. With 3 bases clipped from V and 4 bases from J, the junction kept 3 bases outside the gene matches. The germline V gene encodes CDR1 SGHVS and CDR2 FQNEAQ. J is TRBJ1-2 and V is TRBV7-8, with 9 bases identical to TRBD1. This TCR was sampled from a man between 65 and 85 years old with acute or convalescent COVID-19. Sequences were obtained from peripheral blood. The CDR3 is CASSFGQGSYGYTF. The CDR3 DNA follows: TGTGCCAGCAGCTTTGGACAGGGGAGCTATGGCTACACCTTC.